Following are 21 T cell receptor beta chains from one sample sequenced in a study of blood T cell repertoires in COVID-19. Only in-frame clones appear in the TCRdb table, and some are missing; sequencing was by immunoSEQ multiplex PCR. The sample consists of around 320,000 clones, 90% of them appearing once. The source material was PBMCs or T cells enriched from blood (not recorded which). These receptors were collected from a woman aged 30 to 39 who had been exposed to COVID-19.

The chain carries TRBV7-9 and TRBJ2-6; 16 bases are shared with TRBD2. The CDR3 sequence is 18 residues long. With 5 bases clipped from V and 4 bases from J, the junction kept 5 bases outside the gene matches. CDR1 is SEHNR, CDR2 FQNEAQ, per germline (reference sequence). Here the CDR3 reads CASSAGLAGGKGANVLTF. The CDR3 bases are TGTGCCAGCAGCGCGGGACTAGCGGGGGGGAAAGGGGCCAACGTCCTGACTTTC.

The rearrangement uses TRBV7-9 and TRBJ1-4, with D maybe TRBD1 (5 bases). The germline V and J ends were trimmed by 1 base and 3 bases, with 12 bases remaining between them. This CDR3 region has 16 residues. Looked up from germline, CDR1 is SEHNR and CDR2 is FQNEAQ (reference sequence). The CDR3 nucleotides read TGTGCCAGCAGCTTAGGTTTCCAGGGCCCTAATGAAAAACTGTTTTTT. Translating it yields CASSLGFQGPNEKLFF.

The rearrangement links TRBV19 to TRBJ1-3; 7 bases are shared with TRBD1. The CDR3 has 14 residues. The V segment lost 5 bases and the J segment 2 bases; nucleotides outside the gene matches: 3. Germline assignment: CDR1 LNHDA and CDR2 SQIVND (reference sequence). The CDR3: CASSPQGTGNTIYF. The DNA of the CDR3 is TGTGCCAGTAGTCCACAGGGGACTGGAAACACCATATATTTT.

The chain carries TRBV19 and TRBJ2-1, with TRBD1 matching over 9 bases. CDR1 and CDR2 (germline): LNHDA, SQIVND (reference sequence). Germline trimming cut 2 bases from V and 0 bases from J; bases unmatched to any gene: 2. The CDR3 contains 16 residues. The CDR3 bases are TGTGCCAGTAGTATAAAGGGACAGGGCTCCTACAATGAGCAGTTCTTC. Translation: CASSIKGQGSYNEQFF.

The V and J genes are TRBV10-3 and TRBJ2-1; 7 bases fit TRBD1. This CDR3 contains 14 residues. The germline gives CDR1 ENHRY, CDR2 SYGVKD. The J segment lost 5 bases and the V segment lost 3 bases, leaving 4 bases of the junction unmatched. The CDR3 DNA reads TGTGCCATCAGTGAACAGGGGATAAACAATGAGCAGTTCTTC. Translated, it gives CAISEQGINNEQFF.

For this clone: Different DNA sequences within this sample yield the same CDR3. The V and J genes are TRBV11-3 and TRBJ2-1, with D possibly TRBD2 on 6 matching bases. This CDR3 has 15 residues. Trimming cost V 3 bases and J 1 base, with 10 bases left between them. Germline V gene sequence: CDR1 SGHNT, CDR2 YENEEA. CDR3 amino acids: CASSLGGGSYNEQFF. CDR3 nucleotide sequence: TGTGCCAGCAGCTTGGGGGGTGGATCCTACAATGAGCAGTTCTTC.

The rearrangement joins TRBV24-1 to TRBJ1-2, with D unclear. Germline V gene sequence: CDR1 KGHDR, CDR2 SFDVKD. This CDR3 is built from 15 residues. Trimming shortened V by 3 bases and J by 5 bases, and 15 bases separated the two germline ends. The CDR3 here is CATSDPSEGRYGYTF. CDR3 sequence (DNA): TGTGCCACCAGTGATCCCTCTGAGGGAAGGTATGGCTACACCTTC.

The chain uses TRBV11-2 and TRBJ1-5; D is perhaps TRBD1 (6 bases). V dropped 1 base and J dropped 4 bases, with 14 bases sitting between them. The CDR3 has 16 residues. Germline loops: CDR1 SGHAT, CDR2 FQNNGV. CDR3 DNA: TGTGCCAGCAGCTTAGGTGGGGGCTTGAGGAATCAGCCCCAGCATTTT. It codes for CASSLGGGLRNQPQHF.

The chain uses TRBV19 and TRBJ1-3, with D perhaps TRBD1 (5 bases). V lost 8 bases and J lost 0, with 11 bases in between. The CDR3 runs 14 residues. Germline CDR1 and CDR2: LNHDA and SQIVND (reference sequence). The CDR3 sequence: CASGRGSSGNTIYF. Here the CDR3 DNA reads TGTGCCAGTGGTAGGGGCAGCTCTGGAAACACCATATATTTT.

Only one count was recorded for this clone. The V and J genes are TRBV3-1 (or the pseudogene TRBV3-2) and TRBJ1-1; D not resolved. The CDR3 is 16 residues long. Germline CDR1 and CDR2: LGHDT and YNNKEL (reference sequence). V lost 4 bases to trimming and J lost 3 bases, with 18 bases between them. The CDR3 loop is CASSLLASGRDTEAFF. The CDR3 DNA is TGTGCCAGCAGCCTACTAGCAAGTGGGCGGGACACTGAAGCTTTCTTT.

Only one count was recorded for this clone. The CDR3 nucleotides are TGTGCCAGCAGCTCGGACCAGGGGGATACGCAGTATTTT. Protein: CASSSDQGDTQYF. The chain carries TRBV7-3 and TRBJ2-3; D possibly corresponds to TRBD1 (6 bases). This CDR3 comprises 13 residues. Deletions cut 4 bases from V and 6 bases from J, with 11 bases between. The germline V gene encodes CDR1 SGHTA and CDR2 FQGTGA.

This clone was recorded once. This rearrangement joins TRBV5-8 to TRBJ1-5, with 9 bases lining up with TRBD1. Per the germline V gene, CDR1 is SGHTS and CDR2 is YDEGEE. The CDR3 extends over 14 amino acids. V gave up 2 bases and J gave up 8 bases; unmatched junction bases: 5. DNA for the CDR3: TGTGCCAGCAGCTTAGGAGGGACAGGGAAGCCCCAGCATTTT. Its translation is CASSLGGTGKPQHF.

The CDR3 nucleotides read TGCGCCAGCAGCCCCACCTCCCTTACAGGGTTAGGCTACACCTTC. Amino acids: CASSPTSLTGLGYTF. The rearrangement links TRBV4-3 to TRBJ1-2, with D tentatively TRBD1 (6 bases). The CDR3 loop spans 15 amino acids. CDR1 is LGHNA and CDR2 is YSLEER in the germline V gene. V lost 4 bases and J 8 bases, leaving 20 bases between the germline ends.

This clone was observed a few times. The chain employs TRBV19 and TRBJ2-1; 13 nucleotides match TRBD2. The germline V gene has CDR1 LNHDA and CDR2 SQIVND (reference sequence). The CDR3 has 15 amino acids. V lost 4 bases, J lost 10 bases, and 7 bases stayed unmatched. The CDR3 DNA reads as TGTGCCAGTAGTACTCGACTAGCGGGGGGCGGGGAGCAGTTCTTC. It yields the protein CASSTRLAGGGEQFF.

The CDR3 loop reads CARSFWTDRPQHF. The DNA of the CDR3 is TGTGCCAGAAGCTTTTGGACAGACAGGCCCCAGCATTTT. The rearrangement uses TRBV7-5 and TRBJ1-5; no DNA check was done on the table's D call, TRBD1. TRBV7-5 is assigned pseudogene status. The CDR3 is 13 amino acids.

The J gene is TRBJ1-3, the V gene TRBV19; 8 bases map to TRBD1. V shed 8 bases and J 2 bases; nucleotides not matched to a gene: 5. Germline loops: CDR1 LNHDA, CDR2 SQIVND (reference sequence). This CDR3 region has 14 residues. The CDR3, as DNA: TGTGCCAGTCGAGCAGGGGGCGCTGGAAACACCATATATTTT. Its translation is CASRAGGAGNTIYF.

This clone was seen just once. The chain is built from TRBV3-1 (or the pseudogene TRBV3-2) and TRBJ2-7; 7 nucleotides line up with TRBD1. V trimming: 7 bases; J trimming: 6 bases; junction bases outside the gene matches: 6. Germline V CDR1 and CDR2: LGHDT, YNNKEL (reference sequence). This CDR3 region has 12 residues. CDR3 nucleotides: TGTGCCAGCAACGACAGGGTAGGCGAGCAGTACTTC. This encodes CASNDRVGEQYF.

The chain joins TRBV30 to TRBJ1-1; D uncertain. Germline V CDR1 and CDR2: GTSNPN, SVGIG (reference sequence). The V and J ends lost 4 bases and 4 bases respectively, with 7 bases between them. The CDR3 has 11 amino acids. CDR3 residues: CAWTPFTEAFF. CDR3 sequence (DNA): TGTGCCTGGACCCCTTTCACTGAAGCTTTCTTT.

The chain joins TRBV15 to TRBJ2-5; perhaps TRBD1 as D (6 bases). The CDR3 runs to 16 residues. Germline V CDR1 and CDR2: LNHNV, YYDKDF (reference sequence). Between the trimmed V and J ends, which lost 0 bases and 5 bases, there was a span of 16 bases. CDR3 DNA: TGTGCCACCAGCAGAGACCCGTTTAGGGGGTCTGAGACCCAGTACTTC. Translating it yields CATSRDPFRGSETQYF.

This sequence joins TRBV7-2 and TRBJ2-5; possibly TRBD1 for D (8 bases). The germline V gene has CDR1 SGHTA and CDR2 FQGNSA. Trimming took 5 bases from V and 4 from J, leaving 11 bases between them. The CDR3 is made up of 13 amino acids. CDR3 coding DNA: TGTGCCAGCAGCACAGGGGGGGCAGAGACCCAGTACTTC. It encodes CASSTGGAETQYF.

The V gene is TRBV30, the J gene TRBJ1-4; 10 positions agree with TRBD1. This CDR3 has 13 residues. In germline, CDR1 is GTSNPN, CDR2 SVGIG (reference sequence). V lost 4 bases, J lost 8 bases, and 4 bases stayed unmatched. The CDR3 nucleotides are TGTGCCTGGACCCGGGACAGGGGCGAAAAACTGTTTTTT. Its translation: CAWTRDRGEKLFF.